The rows below give T cell receptor beta chains drawn from one sample of a study of read filtering for tumor transcriptome and immune sequencing. TCRdb called the reads again in MiXCR, with one record for every CDR3 protein. Found here are 75,000 to 95,000 distinct CDR3 sequences, around a fifth of them singletons; the top ten hold about 10%. Sequencing input: a population of CD138-negative cells sorted from bone marrow. The receptors were sampled from a donor aged 40 or older with multiple myeloma. Each CDR3 is given with its conserved first and last residue.

v_call | cdr3_aa
TRBV18 | CASSPGGQPNQPQHF
TRBV27 | CASRLTGNTEAFF
TRBV2 | CASRQGLYNEQFF
TRBV28 | CASSPVGGGRETQYF
TRBV19 | CASTPTRTANQPQHF
TRBV29-1 | CSVGDNEQFF
TRBV28 | CASRFTDTGELFF
TRBV20-1 | CSARGAGPSEKLFF
TRBV29-1 | CSVASGSGNTIYF
TRBV2 | CASALTGEAFF
TRBV20-1 | CSAGDRGTYNEQFF
TRBV28 | CASSLGDRGLQPQHF
TRBV7-2 | CASRVGATPLGYTF
TRBV5-6 | CASSLRREAAEKLFF
TRBV5-1 | CASSFAGQGASYGYTF
TRBV25-1 | CASSVSGTGSYEQYF
TRBV7-9 | CASSLAGTQPGTGELFF
TRBV28 | CASSLFGSGANVLTF
TRBV5-1 | CASSLISFEETQYF
TRBV6-5 | CASSKDREYSYEQYF
TRBV2 | CASSSTGVEKLFF
TRBV20-1 | CSALSRQGNQPQHF
TRBV19 | CATRQGQNQPQHF
TRBV5-1 | CASSLGEWDEKLFF
TRBV29-1 | CSVKFRPHGVAEAFF
TRBV5-1 | CASSFSGGADTQYF